This T cell receptor (beta chain) came from a study of blood T cell repertoires in COVID-19. The CDR3 sequence is 13 residues long. CDR1 is LNHDA, CDR2 SQIVND, per germline (reference sequence). Losses at the gene ends were 3 bases for V and 9 bases for J; bases not matched to a gene: 5. In its sample, this clone was seen a few times. Original methodology: The authors estimated nucleated cell counts from reference gene primer amplification. TCRdb's copy holds only in-frame clones and misses some; the assay was immunoSEQ multiplex PCR. V and J calls and clone size follow that table, whereas D and trimming were derived from the DNA. The table has tens of thousands of clones, roughly 80% seen once; the top ten hold about 12%.

The sequence was collected from a human donor in a cohort sampled during active COVID-19. This chain uses TRBV19 with TRBJ1-5; TRBD1 agrees at 7 bases. The sample was peripheral blood. For the CDR3, the DNA is TGTGCCAGTAGTATCGACAGGGTAGGGCCCCAGCATTTT. Translating gives CASSIDRVGPQHF.